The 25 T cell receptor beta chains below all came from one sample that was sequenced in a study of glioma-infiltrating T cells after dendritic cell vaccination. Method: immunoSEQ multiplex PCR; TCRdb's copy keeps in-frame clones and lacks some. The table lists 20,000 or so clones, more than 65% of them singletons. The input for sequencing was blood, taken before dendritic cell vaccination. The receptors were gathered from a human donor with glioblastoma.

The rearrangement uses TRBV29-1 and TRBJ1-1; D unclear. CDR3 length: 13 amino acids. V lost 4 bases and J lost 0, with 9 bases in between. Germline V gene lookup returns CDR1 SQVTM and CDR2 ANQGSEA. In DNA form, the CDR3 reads TGCAGCGTTGTACAGACGATGAACACTGAAGCTTTCTTT. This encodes CSVVQTMNTEAFF. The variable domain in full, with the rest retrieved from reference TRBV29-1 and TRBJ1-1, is SAVISQKPSRDICQRGTSLTIQCQVDSQVTMMFWYRQQPGQSLTLIATANQGSEATYESGFVIDKFPISRPNLTFSTLTVSNMSPEDSSIYLCSVVQTMNTEAFFGQGTRLTVV.

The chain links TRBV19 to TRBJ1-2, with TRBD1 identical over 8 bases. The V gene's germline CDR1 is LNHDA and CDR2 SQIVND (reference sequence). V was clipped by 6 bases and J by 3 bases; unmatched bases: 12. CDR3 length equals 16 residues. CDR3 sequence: CASSSRNGQGYYGYTF. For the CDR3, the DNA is TGTGCCAGTAGCTCGAGAAATGGACAGGGCTACTATGGCTACACCTTC.

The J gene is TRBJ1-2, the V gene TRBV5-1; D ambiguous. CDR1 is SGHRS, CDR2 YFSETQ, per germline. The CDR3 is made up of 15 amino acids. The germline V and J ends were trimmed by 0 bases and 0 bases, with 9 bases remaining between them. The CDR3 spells CASSLGSPANYGYTF. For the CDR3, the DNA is TGCGCCAGCAGCTTGGGAAGCCCTGCTAACTATGGCTACACCTTC.

The CDR3 region is CASRAGGRADTQYF. The CDR3, as DNA: TGTGCCAGCAGGGCGGGAGGCCGGGCAGATACGCAGTATTTT. This rearrangement joins TRBV5-4 to TRBJ2-3, with TRBD2 matching 8 bases. Germline loops: CDR1 SGHNT, CDR2 YYREEE (reference sequence). V gave up 5 bases and J gave up 4 bases; unmatched junction bases: 6. CDR3 length: 14 residues.

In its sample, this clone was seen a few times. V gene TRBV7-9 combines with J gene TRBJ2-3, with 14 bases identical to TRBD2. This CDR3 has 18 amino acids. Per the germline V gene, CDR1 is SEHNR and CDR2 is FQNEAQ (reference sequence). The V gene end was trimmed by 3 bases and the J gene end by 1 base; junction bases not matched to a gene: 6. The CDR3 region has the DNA TGTGCCAGCAGCTTTAGGACTAGCGGGAGGCTCGGCACAGATACGCAGTATTTT. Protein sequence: CASSFRTSGRLGTDTQYF.

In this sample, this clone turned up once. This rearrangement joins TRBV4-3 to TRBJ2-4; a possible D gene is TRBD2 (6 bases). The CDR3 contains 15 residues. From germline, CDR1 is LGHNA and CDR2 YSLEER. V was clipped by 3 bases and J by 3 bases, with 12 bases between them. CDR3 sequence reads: CASSQSGGNKNIQYF. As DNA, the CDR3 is TGCGCCAGCAGCCAGAGTGGGGGGAACAAAAACATTCAGTACTTC.

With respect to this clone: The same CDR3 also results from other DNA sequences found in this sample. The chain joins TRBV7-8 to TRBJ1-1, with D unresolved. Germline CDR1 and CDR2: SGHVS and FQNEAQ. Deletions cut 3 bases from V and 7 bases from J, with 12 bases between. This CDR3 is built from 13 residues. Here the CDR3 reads CASSLGGIIEAFF. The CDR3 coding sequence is TGTGCCAGCAGCTTGGGAGGGATTATTGAAGCTTTCTTT. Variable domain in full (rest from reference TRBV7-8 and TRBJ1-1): GAGVSQSPRYKVAKRGQDVALRCDPISGHVSLFWYQQALGQGPEFLTYFQNEAQLDKSGLPSDRFFAERPEGSVSTLKIQRTQQEDSAVYLCASSLGGIIEAFFGQGTRLTVV.

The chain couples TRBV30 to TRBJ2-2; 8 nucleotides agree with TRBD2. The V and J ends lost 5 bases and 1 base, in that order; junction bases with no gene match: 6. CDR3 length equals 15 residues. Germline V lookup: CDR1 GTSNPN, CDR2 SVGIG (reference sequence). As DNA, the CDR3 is TGTGCCTGGGCTAGCGGGTATAAGAACACCGGGGAGCTGTTTTTT. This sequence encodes CAWASGYKNTGELFF.

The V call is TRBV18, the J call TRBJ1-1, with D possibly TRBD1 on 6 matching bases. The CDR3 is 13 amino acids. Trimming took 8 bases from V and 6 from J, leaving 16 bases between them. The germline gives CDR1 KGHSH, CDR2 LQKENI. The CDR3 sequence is CASAKGGGPEAFF. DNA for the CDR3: TGTGCCAGCGCAAAGGGGGGGGGCCCTGAAGCTTTCTTT.

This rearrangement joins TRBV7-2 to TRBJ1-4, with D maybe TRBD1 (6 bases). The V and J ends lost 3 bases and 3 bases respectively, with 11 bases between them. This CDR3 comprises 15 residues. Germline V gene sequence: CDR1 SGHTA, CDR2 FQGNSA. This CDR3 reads CASSFRTEPNEKLFF. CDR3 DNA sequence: TGTGCCAGCAGCTTTAGGACAGAGCCTAATGAAAAACTGTTTTTT.

The CDR3 DNA is TGTGCCAGCAGATTGGGCAGCCTCTCTGGGGCCAACGTCCTGACTTTC. Its protein product is CASRLGSLSGANVLTF. This chain uses TRBV2 with TRBJ2-6, with D hard to call. This CDR3 has 16 residues. V dropped 6 bases and J dropped 0 bases, with 12 bases sitting between them. CDR1 is SNHLY, CDR2 FYNNEI, per germline.

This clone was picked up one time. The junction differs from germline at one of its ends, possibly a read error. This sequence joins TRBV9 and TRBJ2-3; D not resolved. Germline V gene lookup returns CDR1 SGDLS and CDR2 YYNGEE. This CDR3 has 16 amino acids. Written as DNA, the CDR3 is TGTGCCAGCAGCGCTCTAGGCCTCGGAGTCCCAGATACGCGGTATTTT. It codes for CASSALGLGVPDTRYF.

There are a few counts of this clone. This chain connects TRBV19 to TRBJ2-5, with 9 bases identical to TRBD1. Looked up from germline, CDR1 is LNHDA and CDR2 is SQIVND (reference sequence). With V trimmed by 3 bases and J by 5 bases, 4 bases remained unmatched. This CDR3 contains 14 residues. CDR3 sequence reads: CASSIGTGFETQYF. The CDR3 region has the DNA TGTGCCAGTAGTATCGGGACAGGGTTTGAGACCCAGTACTTC.

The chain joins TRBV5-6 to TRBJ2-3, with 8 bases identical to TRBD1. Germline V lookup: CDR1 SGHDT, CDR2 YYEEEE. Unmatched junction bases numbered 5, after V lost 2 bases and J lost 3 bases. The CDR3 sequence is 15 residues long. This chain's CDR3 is CASSFGRQGTDTQYF. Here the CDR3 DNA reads TGTGCCAGCAGCTTTGGGAGACAGGGGACAGATACGCAGTATTTT.

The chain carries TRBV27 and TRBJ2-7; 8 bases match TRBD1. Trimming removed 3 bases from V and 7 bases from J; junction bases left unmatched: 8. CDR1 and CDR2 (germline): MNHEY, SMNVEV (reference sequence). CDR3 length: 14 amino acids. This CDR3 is CASSFRQGAWEQYF. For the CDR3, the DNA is TGTGCCAGCAGTTTTCGCCAGGGGGCCTGGGAGCAGTACTTC.

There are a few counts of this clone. CDR3 region: CASRHRSSGNTGELFF. In DNA, the CDR3 is TGCGCCAGCAGGCACAGGTCCTCAGGGAACACCGGGGAGCTGTTTTTT. This sequence joins TRBV5-1 and TRBJ2-2; possibly TRBD1 for D (5 bases). CDR3 length: 16 residues. V was cut by 5 bases and J by 1 base, with 15 bases left in between. Germline-derived CDR1 and CDR2 are SGHRS and YFSETQ.

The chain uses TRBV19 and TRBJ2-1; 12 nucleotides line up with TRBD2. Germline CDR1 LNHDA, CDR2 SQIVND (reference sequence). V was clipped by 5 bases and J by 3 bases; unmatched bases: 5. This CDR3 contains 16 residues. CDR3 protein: CASSPRLAGDYNEQFF. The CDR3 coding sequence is TGTGCCAGTAGTCCCCGACTAGCGGGAGACTACAATGAGCAGTTCTTC.

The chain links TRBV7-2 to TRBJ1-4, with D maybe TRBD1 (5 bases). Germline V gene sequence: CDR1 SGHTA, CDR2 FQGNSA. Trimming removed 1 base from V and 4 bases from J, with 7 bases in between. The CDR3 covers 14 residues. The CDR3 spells CASSLGTNNEKLFF. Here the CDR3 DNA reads TGTGCCAGCAGCTTAGGGACAAATAATGAAAAACTGTTTTTT.

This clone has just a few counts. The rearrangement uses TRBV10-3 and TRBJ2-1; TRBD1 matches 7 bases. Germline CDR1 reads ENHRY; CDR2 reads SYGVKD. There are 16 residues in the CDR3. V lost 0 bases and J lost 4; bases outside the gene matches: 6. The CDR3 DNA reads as TGTGCCATCAGTGAGTCACAGGGGATAGGGTACAATGAGCAGTTCTTC. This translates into CAISESQGIGYNEQFF.

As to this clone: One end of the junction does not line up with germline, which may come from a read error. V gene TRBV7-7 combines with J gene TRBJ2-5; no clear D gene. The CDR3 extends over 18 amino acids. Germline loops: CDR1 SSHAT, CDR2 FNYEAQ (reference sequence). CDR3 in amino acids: CASSLGVPAHTYQETQYF. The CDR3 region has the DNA TGTGCTAGCAGCTTGGGCGTTCCGGCACATACGTACCAAGAGACCCAGTACTTC.

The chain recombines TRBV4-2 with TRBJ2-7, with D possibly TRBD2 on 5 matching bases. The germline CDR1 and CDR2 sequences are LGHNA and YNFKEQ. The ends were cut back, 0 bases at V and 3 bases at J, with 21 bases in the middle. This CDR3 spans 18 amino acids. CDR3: CASSQDALGGVDLYEQYF. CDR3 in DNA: TGTGCCAGCAGCCAAGATGCGCTAGGAGGTGTAGACCTCTACGAGCAGTACTTC.

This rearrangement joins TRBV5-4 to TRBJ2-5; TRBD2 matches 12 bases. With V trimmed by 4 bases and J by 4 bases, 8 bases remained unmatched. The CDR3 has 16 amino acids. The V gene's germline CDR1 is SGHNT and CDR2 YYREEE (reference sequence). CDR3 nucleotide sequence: TGTGCCAGCAGCCCGGGACTAGCGGGTGGGGGAGAGACCCAGTACTTC. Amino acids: CASSPGLAGGGETQYF.

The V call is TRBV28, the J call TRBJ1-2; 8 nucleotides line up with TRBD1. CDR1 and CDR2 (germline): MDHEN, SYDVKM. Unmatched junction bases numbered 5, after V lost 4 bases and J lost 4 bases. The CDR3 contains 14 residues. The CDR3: CASSWGQGAYGYTF. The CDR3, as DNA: TGTGCCAGCAGTTGGGGCCAGGGGGCCTATGGCTACACCTTC.

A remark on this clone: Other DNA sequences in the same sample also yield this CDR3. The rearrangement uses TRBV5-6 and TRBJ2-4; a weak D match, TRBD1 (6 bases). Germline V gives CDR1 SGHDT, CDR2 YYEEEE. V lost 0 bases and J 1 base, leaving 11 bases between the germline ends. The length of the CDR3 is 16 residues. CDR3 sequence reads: CASSLGAGEAKNIQYF. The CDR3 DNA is TGTGCCAGCAGCTTGGGGGCAGGGGAGGCCAAAAACATTCAGTACTTC.

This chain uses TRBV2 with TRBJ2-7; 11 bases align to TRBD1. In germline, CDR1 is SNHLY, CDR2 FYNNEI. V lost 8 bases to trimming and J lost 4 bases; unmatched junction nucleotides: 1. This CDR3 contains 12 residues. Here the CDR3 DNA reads TGTGCCAGCCGGGACAGGGGGTACGAGCAGTACTTC. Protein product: CASRDRGYEQYF. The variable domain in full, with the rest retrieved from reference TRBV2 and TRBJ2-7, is EPEVTQTPSHQVTQMGQEVILRCVPISNHLYFYWYRQILGQKVEFLVSFYNNEISEKSEIFDDQFSVERPDGSNFTLKIRSTKLEDSAMYFCASRDRGYEQYFGPGTRLTVT.